These 5 T cell receptor beta chains were sequenced from one sample in a study of regulatory T cells in long-lasting Graves disease. Arm-PCR of CDR3 regions and iRepertoire HTBI primers were used to build TCR beta libraries. TCRdb re-analysed the multiplex PCR reads in MiXCR, keeping a single row per CDR3 protein. The table lists a few hundred thousand distinct CDR3 sequences, over 14% of them singletons. Time point noted: newly diagnosed GD, antithyroid drugs for less than 3 months. RNA extracted from PBMCs served as the sequencing template. These data also featured in a second study, about T cells in Graves' hyperthyroidism and ophthalmopathy.

The input for sequencing was peripheral blood mononuclear cells (PBMCs), taken at new diagnosis, from a patient treated with antithyroid drugs. The receptors were sampled from a woman aged 40 to 49 with Graves disease.

The chain is built from TRBV13 and TRBJ2-7; D is unresolved. Germline loops: CDR1 PRHDT, CDR2 FYEKMQ (reference sequence). The V end lost 0 bases, the J end lost 3 bases, and 12 bases lay between the germline ends. The CDR3 is 15 amino acids. In nucleotides, the CDR3 is TGTGCCAGCAGCTTAGGGACTCAGGTTGGCTACGAGCAGTACTTC. As protein: CASSLGTQVGYEQYF.

Ten or more counts support this clonotype. V and J are TRBV20-1 and TRBJ2-7; perhaps TRBD2 as D (6 bases). This CDR3 is 14 amino acids long. V lost 6 bases to trimming and J lost 0 bases, with 15 bases between them. The V gene's germline CDR1 is DFQATT and CDR2 SNEGSKA (reference sequence). CDR3 sequence (DNA): TGCAGTGCCGCACTCCGGGACTTCTCCTACGAGCAGTACTTC. Translated: CSAALRDFSYEQYF.

Concerning this clonotype: The conserved final phenylalanine or tryptophan is absent from the CDR3, which likely points to a read error. This rearrangement joins TRBV7-6 to TRBJ1-5; perhaps TRBD1 as D (5 bases). The CDR3 spans 15 residues. Trimming pared 4 bases from V and 3 bases from J, leaving 13 bases between. Germline lookup yields CDR1 SGHVS and CDR2 FNYEAQ. The CDR3 sequence is CASSSDTGNNQPQHI. The CDR3 DNA follows: TGTGCCAGCAGCTCTGATACAGGAAACAATCAGCCCCAGCATATT.

On this clonotype: With a far larger clone one base away, a read error is the likely cause. V usage is TRBV12-3 or TRBV12-4 and J usage is TRBJ2-1; 9 bases match TRBD1. The DNA matches TRBJ2-5 better at its end, which makes the J call doubtful. The CDR3 contains 15 residues. CDR3: CASSHRDRDIGTQYF. The DNA for the CDR3 is TGTGCCAGCAGTCACCGGGACAGGGACATTGGGACCCAGTACTTC.

This clonotype occurred many times. The V and J genes are TRBV20-1 and TRBJ2-5; 8 nucleotides align to TRBD1. Germline CDR1 and CDR2: DFQATT and SNEGSKA (reference sequence). V dropped 3 bases and J dropped 4; count of bases not matched to a gene: 7. This CDR3 is 14 amino acids long. CDR3 nucleotide sequence: TGCAGTGCTAGCCAGGGGGCTCGAGGAGAGACCCAGTACTTC. Protein: CSASQGARGETQYF.